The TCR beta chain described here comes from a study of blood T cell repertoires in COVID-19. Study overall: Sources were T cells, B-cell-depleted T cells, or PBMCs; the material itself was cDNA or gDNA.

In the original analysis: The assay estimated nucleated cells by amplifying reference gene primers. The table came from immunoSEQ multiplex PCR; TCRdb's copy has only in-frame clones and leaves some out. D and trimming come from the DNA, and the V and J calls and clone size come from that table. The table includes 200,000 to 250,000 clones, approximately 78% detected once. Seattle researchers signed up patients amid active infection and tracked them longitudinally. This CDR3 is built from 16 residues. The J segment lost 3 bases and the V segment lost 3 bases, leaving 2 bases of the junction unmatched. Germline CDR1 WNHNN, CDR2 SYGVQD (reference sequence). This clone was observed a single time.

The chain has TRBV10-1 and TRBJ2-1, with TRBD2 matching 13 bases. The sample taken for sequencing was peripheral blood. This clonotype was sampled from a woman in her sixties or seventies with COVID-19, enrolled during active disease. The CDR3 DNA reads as TGCGCCAGCAGTGAAACTAGCGGGAGGGACTACAATGAGCAGTTCTTC. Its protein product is CASSETSGRDYNEQFF.